Below are 2 T cell receptor beta chains sequenced from a single sample in a study of cytomegalovirus exposure and HLA in healthy donors. PCR employed 60 Vbeta and 13 Jbeta primers. Libraries were prepared by immunoSEQ multiplex PCR; TCRdb keeps only in-frame clonotypes and omits some of them. Of roughly 110,000 clones in the sample, about 70% were seen once. The sample was PBMCs. The receptors here all came from a boy younger than 18 in good health and CMV-seronegative.

This chain connects TRBV6-4 to TRBJ2-3; D ambiguous. Between the trimmed V and J ends, which lost 5 bases and 1 base, there was a span of 7 bases. CDR3 length equals 13 residues. Germline CDR1 and CDR2: MRHNA and SNTAGT. The CDR3 loop reads CASSPSGTDTQYF. CDR3 in DNA: TGTGCCAGCAGTCCTTCCGGCACAGATACGCAGTATTTT.

This clone was seen more than once but under ten times. The CDR3 protein is CASRGQGKGYEQYF. CDR3 bases: TGTGCCAGCAGGGGACAGGGGAAGGGCTACGAGCAGTACTTC. The chain recombines TRBV2 with TRBJ2-7; 10 bases map to TRBD1. The CDR3 spans 14 residues. Germline-derived CDR1 and CDR2 are SNHLY and FYNNEI. With 6 bases clipped from V and 3 bases from J, the junction kept 5 bases outside the gene matches.